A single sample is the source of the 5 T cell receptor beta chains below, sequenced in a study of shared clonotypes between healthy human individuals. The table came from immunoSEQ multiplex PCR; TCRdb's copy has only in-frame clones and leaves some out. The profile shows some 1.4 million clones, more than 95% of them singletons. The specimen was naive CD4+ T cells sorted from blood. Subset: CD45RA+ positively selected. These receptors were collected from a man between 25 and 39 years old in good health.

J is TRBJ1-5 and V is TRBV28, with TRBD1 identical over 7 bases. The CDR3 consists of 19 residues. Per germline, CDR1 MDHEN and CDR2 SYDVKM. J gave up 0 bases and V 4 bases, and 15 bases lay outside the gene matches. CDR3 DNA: TGTGCCAGCAGTTCGTCCCCGGGACAGCCCGATTATAGCAATCAGCCCCAGCATTTT. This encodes CASSSSPGQPDYSNQPQHF.

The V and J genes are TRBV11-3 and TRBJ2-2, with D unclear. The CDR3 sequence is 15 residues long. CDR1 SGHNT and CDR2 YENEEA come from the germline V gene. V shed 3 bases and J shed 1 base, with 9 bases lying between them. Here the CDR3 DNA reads TGTGCCAGCAGCTTGAGGCGGCAGAACACCGGGGAGCTGTTTTTT. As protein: CASSLRRQNTGELFF.

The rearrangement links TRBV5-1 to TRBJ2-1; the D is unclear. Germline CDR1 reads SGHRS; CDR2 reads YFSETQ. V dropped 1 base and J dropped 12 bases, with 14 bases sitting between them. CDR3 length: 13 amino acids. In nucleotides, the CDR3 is TGCGCCAGCAGCTTGACGCCCCTGATCGGGCAGTTCTTC. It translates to CASSLTPLIGQFF.

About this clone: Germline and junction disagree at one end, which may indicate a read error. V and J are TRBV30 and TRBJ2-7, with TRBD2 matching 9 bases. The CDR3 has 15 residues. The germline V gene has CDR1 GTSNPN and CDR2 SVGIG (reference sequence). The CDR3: CARSVELAGSYEQYF. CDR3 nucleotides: TGTGCCCGGAGTGTAGAACTAGCGGGCTCCTACGAGCAGTACTTC.

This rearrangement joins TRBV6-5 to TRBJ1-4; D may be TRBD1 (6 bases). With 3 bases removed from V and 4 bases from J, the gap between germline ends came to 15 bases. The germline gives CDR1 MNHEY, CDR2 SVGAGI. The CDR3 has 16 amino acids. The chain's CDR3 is CASSYNVGAYNEKLFF. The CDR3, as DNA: TGTGCCAGCAGTTATAATGTGGGGGCGTATAATGAAAAACTGTTTTTT.